This T cell receptor (beta chain) was captured by sequencing in a study of cytomegalovirus exposure and HLA in healthy donors. Study-wide results and caveats: TCR beta sequences reportedly predicted the HLA-A and HLA-B alleles of most subjects accurately.

Germline values: CDR1 ENHRY, CDR2 SYGVKD. The V end lost 10 bases, the J end lost 4 bases, and 17 bases lay between the germline ends. The CDR3 spans 14 residues. Concerning this clone itself: Its antigen is undetermined.

PCR primers comprised 60 Vbeta and 13 Jbeta primers. Sequencing was performed with immunoSEQ multiplex PCR; in TCRdb, only in-frame clones are kept and a portion is missing. Found here are about 160,000 clones, around 78% of them singletons; the top ten hold about 1%. The source is a woman aged 40 to 50 in good health and CMV-seronegative. Sequenced sample: PBMCs. The chain uses TRBV10-3 and TRBJ1-3; D may be TRBD1 (6 bases). The CDR3 loop is CATTRDTRGNTIYF. CDR3 sequence (DNA): TGTGCCACCACCCGGGACACCCGGGGAAACACCATATATTTT.